The rows below give T cell receptor beta chains drawn from one sample of a study of cytomegalovirus exposure and HLA in healthy donors. TCRdb keeps only in-frame clones here, not all; method: immunoSEQ multiplex PCR. The data contain about 170,000 clones, about three quarters of them seen just once; the ten biggest clones take up about 2%. Sequences were obtained from PBMCs. Receptors were obtained from a female donor in good health and CMV-seronegative. Both conserved end residues are part of each CDR3. A D gene is named only where the DNA matches it firmly. A row's size may be missing; if present it is once, few, many or a size class.

CDR3nt | CDR3aa | j_gene | d_gene | abundance | v_gene
TGCGCCAGCAGCTTGGTAGGGGCGGGGGGCGGCACAGATACGCAGTATTTT | CASSLVGAGGGTDTQYF | TRBJ2-3 | TRBD2 | . | TRBV5-1
TGCGCCAGCAGCTTGGCCGGGACTATTGCCTACGAGCAGTACTTC | CASSLAGTIAYEQYF | TRBJ2-7 | TRBD2 | . | TRBV5-1
TGCAGCGTTGAAGGGGGAGTCACAGATACGCAGTATTTT | CSVEGGVTDTQYF | TRBJ2-3 | . | . | TRBV29-1
TGCGCCAGCAGCTTGAACAGGGTCCCCTACGAGCAGTACTTC | CASSLNRVPYEQYF | TRBJ2-7 | . | . | TRBV5-1
TGCGCCAGCAGCCCGACAGGGTCTGGAAACACCATATATTTT | CASSPTGSGNTIYF | TRBJ1-3 | TRBD1 | . | TRBV5-1
TGTGCCAGCAGTTCCGGGAACTATACGCAGTATTTT | CASSSGNYTQYF | TRBJ2-3 | . | once | TRBV27
TGTGCCAGCAGCCGCTCGACAGCGACCTATGGCTACACCTTC | CASSRSTATYGYTF | TRBJ1-2 | . | . | TRBV6-5
TGTGCCAGCAGCCCACGAGGAGGAAACACCATATATTTT | CASSPRGGNTIYF | TRBJ1-3 | . | few | TRBV14
TGCGCCAGCAGCTTGGTGGGGACAGGGGGTTTTGAGACCCAGTACTTC | CASSLVGTGGFETQYF | TRBJ2-5 | TRBD1 | . | TRBV5-1
TGTGCCAGCAGCGCTGCGGCTTCAGGGGCCCTCTCTGGAAACACCATATATTTT | CASSAAASGALSGNTIYF | TRBJ1-3 | . | . | TRBV5-8
TGTGCCAGCAGCGGCAGGACGGGGGACGAGCAGTTCTTC | CASSGRTGDEQFF | TRBJ2-1 | . | . | TRBV9
TGTGCCAGCAGCTTATTCCTAGCGGGGGGCCATGAGCAGTTCTTC | CASSLFLAGGHEQFF | TRBJ2-1 | TRBD2 | . | TRBV11-1
TGTGCCAGCAGACCGACAGGGTACACCGGGGAGCTGTTTTTT | CASRPTGYTGELFF | TRBJ2-2 | TRBD1 | . | TRBV6-5
TGTGCCAGCAGTGGACAGGGAGTCGGCGGGGAGCTGTTTTTT | CASSGQGVGGELFF | TRBJ2-2 | TRBD1 | few | TRBV2
TGTGCCAGCAGCCTCCGCCCGGGACTAGGTATGAACATTCAGTACTTC | CASSLRPGLGMNIQYF | TRBJ2-4 | TRBD2 | . | TRBV13
TGTGCCAGCAGCTCTCAGTGGAACACTGAAGCTTTCTTT | CASSSQWNTEAFF | TRBJ1-1 | . | few | TRBV7-7
TGTGCCAGCACCCCCCAAGTGGCTCCGTACTTC | CASTPQVAPYF | TRBJ2-7 | . | . | TRBV6-4
TGTGCCAGCTCACCCTCTAGGACAGGGTTAGATGAAGCTTTCTTT | CASSPSRTGLDEAFF | TRBJ1-1 | TRBD1 | . | TRBV18
TGTGCCTGGAGTGGGGGGGTCGTGGGCTTCGGGAACACTGAAGCTTTCTTT | CAWSGGVVGFGNTEAFF | TRBJ1-1 | . | few | TRBV30
TGTGCCAGCAGCTTAACGGGACAGAACTACGAGCAGTACTTC | CASSLTGQNYEQYF | TRBJ2-7 | TRBD1 | . | TRBV5-5
TGTGCCAGCAGCGTAGATCCCTCTGGGACTAGCGGCACCGGGGAGCTGTTTTTT | CASSVDPSGTSGTGELFF | TRBJ2-2 | TRBD2 | few | TRBV9
TGTGCCAGCAGCTTGGCCCTAGCGGGGGGAAAAGAGACCCAGTACTTC | CASSLALAGGKETQYF | TRBJ2-5 | TRBD2 | . | TRBV5-4
TGTGCCAGCAGTGGGACAGGGGGTCGGTACGAGCAGTACTTC | CASSGTGGRYEQYF | TRBJ2-7 | TRBD1 | . | TRBV6-1
TGCGCCAGCAGCCGACCCGACACCGCCTTGATACATGGCTACACCTTC | CASSRPDTALIHGYTF | TRBJ1-2 | . | . | TRBV5-1
TGTGCCACCCGCAGGTGGCGATACACAGATACGCAGTATTTT | CATRRWRYTDTQYF | TRBJ2-3 | . | . | TRBV6-5
TGTGCCAGCAGCCGTGGGACTACTCGAGAAGAGACCCAGTACTTC | CASSRGTTREETQYF | TRBJ2-5 | TRBD2 | . | TRBV5-8
TGTGCCAGCTCCCTCAGGGCTGTTAGGCAAGAGACCCAGTACTTC | CASSLRAVRQETQYF | TRBJ2-5 | . | . | TRBV2
TGTGCCAGCAACCCAGGGGGCAGGGCTGAAGCTTTCTTT | CASNPGGRAEAFF | TRBJ1-1 | TRBD1 | once | TRBV2
TGTGCCAGTAGTGCCAGGACAGGGAGCTACGAGCAGTACTTC | CASSARTGSYEQYF | TRBJ2-7 | TRBD1 | once | TRBV19